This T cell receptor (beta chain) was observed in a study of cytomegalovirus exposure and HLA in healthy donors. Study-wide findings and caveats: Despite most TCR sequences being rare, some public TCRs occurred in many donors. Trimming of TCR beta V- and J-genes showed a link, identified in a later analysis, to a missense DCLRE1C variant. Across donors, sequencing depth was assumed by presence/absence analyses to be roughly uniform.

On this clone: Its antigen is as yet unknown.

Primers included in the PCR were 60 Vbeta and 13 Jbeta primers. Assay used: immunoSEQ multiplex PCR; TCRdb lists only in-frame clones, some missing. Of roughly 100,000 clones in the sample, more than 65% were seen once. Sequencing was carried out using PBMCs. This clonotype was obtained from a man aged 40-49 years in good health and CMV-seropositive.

The CDR3 nucleotides are TGTGCCAGCAGCCGCGGCGGTGGCGGCTGGGAGACCCAGTACTTC. Encoded protein: CASSRGGGGWETQYF. This chain uses TRBV7-9 with TRBJ2-5; D unclear. Trimming stripped 5 bases from V and 5 bases from J, with 18 bases between. The CDR3 has 15 residues. CDR1 is SEHNR and CDR2 is FQNEAQ in the germline V gene (reference sequence). The entire variable domain, with the rest obtained from reference TRBV7-9 and TRBJ2-5, is as follows: DTGVSQNPRHKITKRGQNVTFRCDPISEHNRLYWYRQTLGQGPEFLTYFQNEAQLEKSRLLSDRFSAERPKGSFSTLEIQRTEQGDSAMYLCASSRGGGGWETQYFGPGTRLLVL.